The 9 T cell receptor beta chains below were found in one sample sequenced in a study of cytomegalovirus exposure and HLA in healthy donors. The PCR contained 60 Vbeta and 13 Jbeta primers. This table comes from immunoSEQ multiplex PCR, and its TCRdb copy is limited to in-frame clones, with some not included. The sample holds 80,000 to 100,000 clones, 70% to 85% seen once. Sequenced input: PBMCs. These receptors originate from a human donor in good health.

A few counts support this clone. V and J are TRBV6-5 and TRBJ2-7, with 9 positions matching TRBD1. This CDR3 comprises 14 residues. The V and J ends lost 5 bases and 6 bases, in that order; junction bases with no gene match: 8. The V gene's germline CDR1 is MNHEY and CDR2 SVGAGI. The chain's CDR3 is CASSQYRGLREQYF. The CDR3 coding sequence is TGTGCCAGCAGTCAATACAGGGGGCTCCGCGAGCAGTACTTC.

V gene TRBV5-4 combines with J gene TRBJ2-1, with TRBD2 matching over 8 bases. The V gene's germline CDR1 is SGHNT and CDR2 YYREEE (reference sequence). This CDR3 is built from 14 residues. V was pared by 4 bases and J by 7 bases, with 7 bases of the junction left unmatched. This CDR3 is CASSQRTSHNEQFF. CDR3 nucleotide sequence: TGTGCCAGCAGCCAGCGGACTAGCCATAATGAGCAGTTCTTC.

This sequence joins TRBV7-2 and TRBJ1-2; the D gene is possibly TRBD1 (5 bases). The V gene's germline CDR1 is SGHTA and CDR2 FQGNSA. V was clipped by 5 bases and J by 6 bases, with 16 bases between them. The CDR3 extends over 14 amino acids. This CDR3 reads CASSPRGGGDGYTF. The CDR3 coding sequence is TGTGCCAGCAGCCCCCGGGGAGGAGGGGATGGCTACACCTTC.

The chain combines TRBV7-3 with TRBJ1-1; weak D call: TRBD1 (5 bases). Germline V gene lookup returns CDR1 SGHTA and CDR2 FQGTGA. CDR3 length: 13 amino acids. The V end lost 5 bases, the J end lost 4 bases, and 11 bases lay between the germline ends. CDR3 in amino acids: CASSPRGSTEAFF. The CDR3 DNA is TGTGCCAGCAGCCCCCGGGGGAGCACTGAAGCTTTCTTT. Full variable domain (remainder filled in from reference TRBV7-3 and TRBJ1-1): GAGVSQTPSNKVTEKGKYVELRCDPISGHTALYWYRQSLGQGPEFLIYFQGTGAADDSGLPNDRFFAVRPEGSVSTLKIQRTERGDSAVYLCASSPRGSTEAFFGQGTRLTVV.

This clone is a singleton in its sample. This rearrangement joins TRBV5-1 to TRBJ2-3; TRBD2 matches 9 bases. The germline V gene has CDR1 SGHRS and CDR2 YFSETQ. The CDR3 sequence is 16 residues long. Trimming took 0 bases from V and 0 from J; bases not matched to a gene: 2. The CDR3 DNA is TGCGCCAGCAGCTTGGTAGCGGGGGTTAGCACAGATACGCAGTATTTT. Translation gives CASSLVAGVSTDTQYF.

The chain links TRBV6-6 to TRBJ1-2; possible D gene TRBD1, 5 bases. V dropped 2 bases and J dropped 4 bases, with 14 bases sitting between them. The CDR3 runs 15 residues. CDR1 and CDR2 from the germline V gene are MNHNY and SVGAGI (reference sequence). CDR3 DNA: TGTGCCAGCAGTTACGGTGGGGCCTACGGCTATGGCTACACCTTC. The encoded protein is CASSYGGAYGYGYTF.

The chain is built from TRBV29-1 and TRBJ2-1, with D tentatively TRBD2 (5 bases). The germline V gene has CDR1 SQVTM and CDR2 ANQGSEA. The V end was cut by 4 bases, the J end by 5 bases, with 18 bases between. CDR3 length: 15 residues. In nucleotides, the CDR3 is TGCAGCGTTGGGCTAGCAAGGGTCGTAAACAATGAGCAGTTCTTC. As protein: CSVGLARVVNNEQFF.

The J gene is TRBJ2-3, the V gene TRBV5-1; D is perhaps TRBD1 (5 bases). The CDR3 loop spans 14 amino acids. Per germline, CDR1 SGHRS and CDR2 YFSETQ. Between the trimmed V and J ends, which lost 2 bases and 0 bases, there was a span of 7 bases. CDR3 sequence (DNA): TGCGCCAGCAGCTTCGCAGGGAGCACAGATACGCAGTATTTT. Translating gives CASSFAGSTDTQYF.

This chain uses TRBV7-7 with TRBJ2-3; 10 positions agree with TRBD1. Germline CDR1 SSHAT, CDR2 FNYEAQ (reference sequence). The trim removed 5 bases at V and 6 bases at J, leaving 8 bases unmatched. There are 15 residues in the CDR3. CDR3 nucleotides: TGTGCCAGCAGCCCTCGGACAGGGGGAGGGGATACGCAGTATTTT. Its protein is CASSPRTGGGDTQYF.